This TCR beta chain was captured in a study of PD-L1 blockade in urothelial cancer (dated by TCRdb to between 2016 and 2019). Regarding the research as a whole: All patients started therapy around 2014 and received atezolizumab 1,200 mg intravenously every 3 weeks. About 90% of the 29 patients were identified as males with urothelial cancer of bladder origin, and a prior smoking history was reported by 18 of 29 patients. Patients had an ECOG performance status of 0 or 1 and had received between 0 and 3 prior chemotherapy regimens. Blood samples were analyzed 3 weeks after the start of treatment (second dose) and 6 weeks after the start of treatment. Blood samples gave a median of 141,255 T cells and some 83,000 unique TCRs, with a median clonality of approximately 0.08. The study was an exploratory multi-omic analysis of somatic, immune and clinical correlates of response to PD-L1 blockade with atezolizumab in urothelial cancer. Pretreatment tumor samples and matched peripheral blood, collected serially before and after atezolizumab treatment, underwent TCR sequencing. Durable clinical benefit was defined as a progression-free survival longer than 6 months, and TCR features were additionally tested against progression-free survival and overall survival. Whole exome sequencing and RNA sequencing of pretreatment tumors were performed alongside TCR sequencing in the same patients. Durable clinical benefit was achieved by nine patients but not by the remaining 20. Under 30 patients had pretreatment blood TCR-seq, around 25 had at least one posttreatment blood collection, and around 25 had tumor TCR-seq. Here is what the overall study found, with its caveats: A pretreatment peripheral blood TCR clonality below the median was linked to improved progression-free and overall survival. Because of the small sample size (n of about 30) and the many exploratory analyses performed, the results are intended to be regarded as hypothesis-generating. Among patients with durable benefit, tumor-associated TCR clones showed greater expansion in peripheral blood 3 weeks after treatment started (n ≈ 23, p = 0.022).

The CDR3 holds 15 amino acids from the cysteine to the phenylalanine. Only the CDR3 DNA stays, 45 bases, in frame from base 1. According to the germline V gene (reference sequence), CDR1 reads SGHNT and CDR2 reads YYREEE. The V end gives up 4 bases and the J end 4 bases, leaving 7 bases in the junction not matched to a gene. The time point label corresponds to: pretreatment peripheral blood. The cohort comprised 30 or so patients with locally advanced or metastatic urothelial carcinoma treated at Memorial Sloan Kettering on a trial protocol. Peripheral blood mononuclear cells were collected pretreatment and during treatment, at between 1 and 8 total time points per patient. The Qiagen DNeasy Blood extraction kit was used to purify genomic DNA from total PBMCs and from tumor samples. PBMCs were collected pretreatment and during treatment and were isolated and stored as previously described. As regards this clone: Its target antigen remains unknown. Base qualities are missing; no much larger clone stands one base away.

Synthetic TCR analog templates were spiked into each PCR to estimate absolute template abundance from read counts. Using the immunoSEQ assay, TCRbeta CDR3 regions were amplified from genomic DNA with bias-controlled V and J gene primers. Sequencing of rearranged TCRbeta segments was performed at approximately 20X coverage. The paper's data handling went like this. Clustering was used to correct sequencing errors, and CDR3s were annotated against IMGT so that V, D and J genes could be assigned. Downstream analyses used only productive TCRbeta rearrangements, leaving out any out-of-frame or stop-codon sequences. To compute clonality, Shannon entropy was normalized by the log of the number of unique productive sequences and then subtracted from one. Clones differing between time points or between blood and tumor were identified using Fisher's exact test with Benjamini-Hochberg correction, with an adjusted p below 0.01 applied as the threshold. TCRdb limited this immuneACCESS table to in-frame rearrangements with V and J called. A share of clones is missing; checked studies link under half to unresolved V genes, and the rest is unexplained. The V and J calls and clone size are taken from that table; D and trimming were inferred from the DNA. In this sample the table shows roughly 77,000 clones, 80% to 85% of which occur a single time. 8% to 10% of the sample lies in the top ten.

Sequencing used PBMCs, obtained around atezolizumab (anti-PD-L1) treatment. The TCR was taken from a woman in her 70s with urothelial cancer. The chain is made from TRBV5-4 and TRBJ1-2; 10 bases in the middle match TRBD1. The CDR3 reads as follows: CASSVRDRGIYGYTF. The nucleotide sequence is given as TGTGCCAGCAGCGTGCGGGACAGGGGAATCTATGGCTACACCTTC.